The rows below give T cell receptor beta chains drawn from one sample of a study of T cell responses to AZD1222 COVID-19 vaccine. Only in-frame clones appear in the TCRdb table, and some are missing; sequencing was by immunoSEQ multiplex PCR. The repertoire holds some 61,000 clones, with about 90% as singletons. The material was peripheral blood, obtained on day 0 of AZD1222 vaccination. The receptors come from an adult in good health. Both conserved end residues are part of each CDR3.

V gene,CDR3 protein
TRBV19,CASSINRGLQPQHF
TRBV20-1,CSASRGTGELFF
TRBV6-5,CASSYSPDSTEAFF
TRBV10-3,CAISTRGAYNEQFF
TRBV7-3,CASSWDSSGANVLTF
TRBV19,CASSTVQGLGTEAFF
TRBV15,CATSRGQVEAFF
TRBV7-9,CASSFWGSVSGNTIYF
TRBV27,CASSLLEQQYF
TRBV2,CASSDAQGHNSPLHF
TRBV27,CASSQRGEGTQYF
TRBV9,CASTPGIQDEKLFF
TRBV5-1,CASSLGQGVYGYTF
TRBV5-5,CASSHTGGTGVSSYNSPLHF
TRBV3-1/TRBV3-2,CASSLGQGDTEAFF
TRBV4-2,CASSPQGADYGYTF
TRBV6-5,CASSYLLSGANVLTF
TRBV2,CASSAQGGQGRETQYF
TRBV7-8,CASSSSESRASYEQYF
TRBV9,CASSVDHSSYEQYF